The rows below give T cell receptor beta chains drawn from one sample of a study of patients and donors after allogeneic stem cell transplantation. TCRdb fed the RT-PCR reads into MiXCR, producing one record per CDR3 protein. The sample lists about 400,000 distinct CDR3 sequences; 15% to 20% were seen once. Sequences were obtained from blood, either unsorted or a sorted T cell fraction (not recorded which). These TCRs come from a human donor who was either an allogeneic HSCT recipient or a stem cell or donor lymphocyte infusion donor (not recorded which). It is not recorded whose cells these are; they may come from a transplant donor. CDR3s include the opening cysteine and the closing phenylalanine or tryptophan. D genes are given only for firm matches. The listing skips clone size in some rows; elsewhere it reads once, few, many or a size class.

V	size	J	D	CDR3	DNA
TRBV7-8	.	TRBJ1-2	.	CASSSRGGEGYTF	TGTGCCAGCAGTTCTAGAGGTGGGGAAGGCTACACCTTC
TRBV20-1	.	TRBJ2-7	.	CSAWRSSYEQYF	TGCAGTGCTTGGAGGAGCTCCTACGAGCAGTACTTC
TRBV11-2	.	TRBJ1-6	.	CASSPLRGHNSPLHF	TGTGCCAGCAGCCCCCTCAGGGGCCACAATTCACCCCTCCACTTT
TRBV12-3/TRBV12-4	.	TRBJ2-3	.	CASTFLRTEDVTDTQYF	TGTGCCAGCACCTTTTTGAGGACAGAGGACGTCACAGATACGCAGTATTTT
TRBV4-3	few	TRBJ2-7	TRBD2	CASSQLIAGGPGEQYF	TGCGCCAGCAGCCAGCTAATAGCGGGGGGGCCCGGTGAGCAGTACTTC
TRBV6-1	.	TRBJ2-7	TRBD1	CASGRGQSYEQYF	TGTGCCAGCGGCCGGGGACAGAGCTACGAGCAGTACTTC
TRBV12-3/TRBV12-4	few	TRBJ2-3	TRBD2	CASTGLAGDADTQYF	TGTGCCAGCACCGGGCTAGCGGGGGACGCAGATACGCAGTATTTT
TRBV7-8	.	TRBJ2-5	TRBD1	CASSSGQGLETQYF	TGTGCCAGCAGCTCGGGACAGGGTTTGGAGACCCAGTACTTC
TRBV13	few	TRBJ1-1	.	CASSLGLLEAFF	TGTGCCAGCAGCTTGGGTTTATTAGAAGCTTTCTTT
TRBV9	many	TRBJ1-1	.	CASNAGMNTEAFF	TGTGCCAGCAACGCAGGGATGAACACTGAAGCTTTCTTT
TRBV4-2	few	TRBJ2-5	.	CASSHDPGETQYF	TGTGCCAGCAGCCATGATCCGGGGGAGACCCAGTACTTC
TRBV12-3/TRBV12-4	many	TRBJ1-2	TRBD1	CASSMRRGRGSDGYTF	TGTGCCAGCAGCATGCGTCGGGGCAGGGGGTCCGATGGCTACACCTTC
TRBV27	.	TRBJ1-1	.	CASSFQLGFNTEAFF	TGTGCCAGCAGTTTCCAGCTGGGATTTAACACTGAAGCTTTCTTT
TRBV11-2	.	TRBJ1-1	.	CASSLPPYKREGNTEAFF	TGTGCCAGCAGCTTACCCCCTTATAAGAGGGAAGGAAACACTGAAGCTTTCTTT
TRBV5-6	few	TRBJ2-6	.	CASSFVLGGANVLTF	TGTGCCAGCAGCTTCGTCCTCGGTGGGGCCAACGTCCTGACTTTC
TRBV7-2	.	TRBJ1-1	.	CASSAWGRGVNTEAFF	TGTGCCAGCAGCGCTTGGGGGAGGGGCGTGAACACTGAAGCTTTCTTT
TRBV4-1	.	TRBJ2-5	.	CASSALQETQYF	TGCGCCAGCAGCGCACTACAAGAGACCCAGTACTTC
TRBV19	.	TRBJ1-2	TRBD1	CASSIRDRGWAYYGYTF	TGTGCCAGTAGTATCCGGGACAGGGGTTGGGCGTACTATGGCTACACCTTC
TRBV28	.	TRBJ1-1	.	CASSLSGLYTEAFF	TGTGCCAGCAGTTTATCCGGATTATACACTGAAGCTTTCTTT
TRBV6-5	few	TRBJ2-5	TRBD2	CASSYTSGLKETQYF	TGTGCCAGCAGTTATACTAGCGGCCTCAAGGAGACCCAGTACTTC
TRBV27	.	TRBJ2-3	.	CASRLTGSSTDTQYF	TGTGCCAGCCGATTAACCGGTTCTAGCACAGATACGCAGTATTTT
TRBV19	few	TRBJ2-2	.	CASSIIVEKTGELFF	TGTGCCAGTAGTATCATAGTGGAGAAGACCGGGGAGCTGTTTTTT
TRBV2	many	TRBJ1-5	.	CASKQVNQPQHF	TGTGCCAGCAAACAGGTCAATCAGCCCCAGCATTTT
TRBV10-3	.	TRBJ2-5	TRBD2	CAISGAGAETQYF	TGTGCCATCAGTGGAGCGGGAGCGGAGACCCAGTACTTC
TRBV5-1	few	TRBJ2-3	.	CASSGSGGRRSTDTQYF	TGCGCCAGCAGCGGGTCTGGGGGGCGGAGGAGCACAGATACGCAGTATTTT
TRBV15	.	TRBJ2-1	TRBD2	CATSRTWPGLVISSEQFF	TGTGCCACCAGCAGAACCTGGCCGGGACTAGTCATATCATCTGAGCAGTTCTTC
TRBV28	few	TRBJ2-3	TRBD2	CASRRLAATDTQYF	TGTGCCAGCAGGAGACTAGCGGCCACAGATACGCAGTATTTT
TRBV19	.	TRBJ1-5	.	CASSMEGGPLAQHF	TGTGCCAGTAGTATGGAGGGGGGCCCTCTGGCCCAGCATTTT
TRBV2	.	TRBJ1-5	.	CASNGQGGQPQHF	TGTGCCAGCAATGGGCAGGGAGGGCAGCCCCAGCATTTT
TRBV20-1	few	TRBJ2-1	TRBD1	CSASQGQGGNEQFF	TGCAGTGCTAGCCAGGGACAGGGAGGCAATGAGCAGTTCTTC
TRBV3-1	.	TRBJ2-1	.	CASSPRLPANNEQFF	TGTGCCAGCAGCCCAAGACTGCCGGCCAACAATGAGCAGTTCTTC
TRBV27	few	TRBJ1-1	.	CASSVGVSNTEAFF	TGTGCCAGCAGTGTTGGTGTCTCGAACACTGAAGCTTTCTTT
TRBV5-1	.	TRBJ2-1	.	CASSLGDARGDEQFF	TGCGCCAGCAGCTTAGGGGACGCGAGGGGGGATGAGCAGTTCTTC
TRBV29-1	few	TRBJ1-1	.	CSAVQAAGTEAFF	TGCAGCGCCGTACAGGCGGCGGGGACTGAAGCTTTCTTT
TRBV9	many	TRBJ2-7	TRBD1	CASSGQGSYEQYF	TGTGCCAGCAGTGGACAGGGCTCCTACGAGCAGTACTTC
TRBV30	.	TRBJ1-1	.	CAWSVRINTEAFF	TGTGCCTGGAGTGTTCGGATCAACACTGAAGCTTTCTTT
TRBV29-1	.	TRBJ2-5	TRBD1	CSVERSTGGGETQYF	TGCAGCGTTGAAAGGTCGACAGGGGGCGGTGAGACCCAGTACTTC
TRBV6-1	.	TRBJ2-2	.	CASSERRNTGELFF	TGTGCCAGCAGTGAAAGGCGGAACACCGGGGAGCTGTTTTTT
TRBV18	.	TRBJ2-3	.	CASSRGVPDTQYF	TGTGCCAGCTCACGCGGAGTCCCAGATACGCAGTATTTT
TRBV7-9	.	TRBJ1-5	.	CASSLEVTGYPQHF	TGTGCCAGCAGCTTAGAGGTGACAGGATATCCCCAGCATTTT
TRBV20-1	few	TRBJ1-5	TRBD1	CSARRQGASNQPQHF	TGCAGTGCTAGGAGACAGGGGGCGAGCAATCAGCCCCAGCATTTT
TRBV29-1	.	TRBJ2-3	.	CSVEQGRFTDTQYF	TGCAGCGTAGAACAGGGGAGGTTCACAGATACGCAGTATTTT
TRBV11-2	.	TRBJ2-1	TRBD2	CASSLDLTSGRAFYNEQFF	TGTGCCAGCAGCTTAGATCTGACTAGCGGGAGGGCCTTCTACAATGAGCAGTTCTTC
TRBV5-5	few	TRBJ1-3	.	CASSYGPGNTIYF	TGTGCCAGCAGCTACGGACCGGGAAACACCATATATTTT
TRBV20-1	.	TRBJ1-1	.	CSARGGVEAFF	TGCAGTGCTAGAGGGGGGGTGGAAGCTTTCTTT
TRBV11-3	.	TRBJ2-7	.	CASSLLRTVSYEQYF	TGTGCCAGCAGCTTACTCCGGACTGTCTCCTACGAGCAGTACTTC
TRBV24-1	.	TRBJ2-1	.	CATSAIRRDPPYNEQFF	TGTGCCACCAGTGCCATCCGCCGGGACCCCCCCTACAATGAGCAGTTCTTC
TRBV20-1	few	TRBJ1-1	.	CSARRTGRKSSTEAFF	TGCAGTGCTAGACGCACCGGACGGAAATCCTCCACTGAAGCTTTCTTT
TRBV7-2	.	TRBJ2-4	.	CASSLGVVNIQYF	TGTGCCAGCAGCTTAGGGGTGGTAAACATTCAGTACTTC
TRBV7-2	.	TRBJ2-1	.	CASSFYESSYNEQFF	TGTGCCAGCAGCTTTTACGAGAGCTCCTACAATGAGCAGTTCTTC
TRBV20-1	few	TRBJ2-7	TRBD2	CSARDFRAGAPYEQYF	TGCAGTGCTAGAGATTTCCGGGCGGGAGCACCCTACGAGCAGTACTTC
TRBV29-1	many	TRBJ2-7	.	CSVSGGSYEQYF	TGCAGCGTCTCCGGGGGCTCCTACGAGCAGTACTTC
TRBV4-1	once	TRBJ2-2	.	CASSQERSGRRLNTGELFF	TGCGCCAGCAGCCAAGAAAGGTCGGGAAGGAGACTTAACACCGGGGAGCTGTTTTTT
TRBV28	few	TRBJ1-5	TRBD1	CASSFRTGGGNQPQHF	TGTGCCAGCAGTTTCCGGACAGGGGGCGGGAATCAGCCCCAGCATTTT
TRBV11-2	.	TRBJ2-2	.	CASTSRGGSNTGELFF	TGTGCCAGCACTTCGAGGGGGGGTTCGAACACCGGGGAGCTGTTTTTT